Presented here are 29 T cell receptor beta chains from one specimen sequenced in a study of radiotherapy plus CTLA-4 blockade in lung cancer. This table comes from immunoSEQ multiplex PCR, and its TCRdb copy is limited to in-frame clones, with some not included. The sample records more than 75,000 clones, 72% being singletons. Sample: peripheral blood, taken from a patient treated with radiotherapy plus ipilimumab. The receptor set was obtained from a human donor with non-small cell lung cancer that progressed on radiotherapy plus ipilimumab.

This rearrangement joins TRBV5-1 to TRBJ2-3, with a tentative D call TRBD1 (6 bases). The V gene lost 3 bases and the J gene lost 6 bases, with 11 bases spanning the gap. Germline-derived CDR1 and CDR2 are SGHRS and YFSETQ. The CDR3 contains 13 residues. CDR3 coding DNA: TGCGCCAGCAGCTCACAGGGCGGGGATACGCAGTATTTT. It specifies CASSSQGGDTQYF.

V gene TRBV7-9 combines with J gene TRBJ1-1; TRBD1 matches 9 bases. Germline V CDR1 and CDR2: SEHNR, FQNEAQ (reference sequence). This CDR3 contains 14 residues. The J segment lost 2 bases and the V segment lost 5 bases, leaving 3 bases of the junction unmatched. CDR3 nucleotides: TGTGCCAGCAGCCCGGGACAGGGTAACACTGAAGCTTTCTTT. Translation gives CASSPGQGNTEAFF.

Regarding this clone: The same CDR3 can be traced to other DNA sequences in this sample. The J gene is TRBJ2-3, the V gene TRBV29-1, with 7 positions matching TRBD1. The V segment lost 4 bases and the J segment 3 bases; nucleotides outside the gene matches: 7. Germline assignment: CDR1 SQVTM and CDR2 ANQGSEA. The CDR3 extends over 14 amino acids. The CDR3 spells CSVGERGRTDTQYF. CDR3 nucleotide sequence: TGCAGCGTTGGGGAAAGGGGGCGGACAGATACGCAGTATTTT.

The J gene is TRBJ1-2, the V gene TRBV5-4; D gene uncertain. V lost 3 bases to trimming and J lost 0 bases, with 9 bases between them. The CDR3 contains 14 residues. Germline-derived CDR1 and CDR2 are SGHNT and YYREEE (reference sequence). The CDR3 coding sequence is TGTGCCAGCAGCTGGGCTGGGTCTAACTATGGCTACACCTTC. Translating gives CASSWAGSNYGYTF.

The V call is TRBV28, the J call TRBJ2-7; TRBD1 agrees at 10 bases. Germline loops: CDR1 MDHEN, CDR2 SYDVKM. Trimming at V came to 5 bases and at J to 2 bases, leaving 6 bases not matched to a gene. The CDR3 runs to 15 residues. CDR3 sequence (DNA): TGTGCCAGCAGTCCCCCGGACAGGGGGACCTACGAGCAGTACTTC. This sequence encodes CASSPPDRGTYEQYF.

This clone was picked up many times. This rearrangement joins TRBV28 to TRBJ2-1; no firm D call. Germline-derived CDR1 and CDR2 are MDHEN and SYDVKM. The ends were cut back, 8 bases at V and 1 base at J, with 21 bases in the middle. This CDR3 region has 17 residues. The CDR3, as DNA: TGTGCCAGCCCCATTCACTCTTCGAATTATTCCTACAATGAGCAGTTCTTC. It codes for CASPIHSSNYSYNEQFF.

The chain carries TRBV10-3 and TRBJ1-2, with 7 bases aligning to TRBD1. This CDR3 region has 13 residues. The germline CDR1 and CDR2 sequences are ENHRY and SYGVKD. After removal of 7 bases from V and 6 bases from J, the junction contained 8 bases not matched to a gene. The CDR3 DNA follows: TGTGCCATCACCCCGACAGGGATCCATGGCTACACCTTC. This translates into CAITPTGIHGYTF.

This sequence joins TRBV29-1 and TRBJ2-7; 14 nucleotides match TRBD2. The CDR3 contains 16 residues. V dropped 5 bases and J dropped 5; count of bases not matched to a gene: 11. Germline CDR1 SQVTM, CDR2 ANQGSEA. The CDR3 coding sequence is TGCAGCGTTACCGGGACTAGCGGGGGTAGTCGGAACGAGCAGTACTTC. This gives the protein CSVTGTSGGSRNEQYF.

This chain joins TRBV2 and TRBJ2-7, with D perhaps matching TRBD1 (6 bases). This CDR3 region has 14 residues. Germline V gives CDR1 SNHLY, CDR2 FYNNEI. V dropped 3 bases and J dropped 2 bases, with 11 bases sitting between them. The CDR3 protein is CASSEDPGAYEQYF. The CDR3 nucleotides are TGTGCCAGCAGTGAGGATCCAGGGGCCTACGAGCAGTACTTC.

On this clone: The same CDR3 also results from other DNA sequences found in this sample. V and J are TRBV28 and TRBJ1-1; a possible D gene is TRBD1 (5 bases). V was cut by 2 bases and J by 2 bases, with 9 bases left in between. The germline gives CDR1 MDHEN, CDR2 SYDVKM. The CDR3 contains 14 residues. The CDR3 here is CASSLTGGNTEAFF. The CDR3 DNA is TGTGCCAGCAGTTTAACGGGGGGAAACACTGAAGCTTTCTTT.

The V gene is TRBV19, the J gene TRBJ2-5; no clear D. This CDR3 has 13 amino acids. Trimming cost V 2 bases and J 2 bases, with 6 bases left between them. Per the germline V gene, CDR1 is LNHDA and CDR2 is SQIVND (reference sequence). The CDR3 sequence: CASSISQQETQYF. In DNA form, the CDR3 reads TGTGCCAGTAGTATATCTCAGCAAGAGACCCAGTACTTC.

This chain links TRBV20-1 with TRBJ2-7, with D uncertain. Per germline, CDR1 DFQATT and CDR2 SNEGSKA (reference sequence). This CDR3 has 10 amino acids. Trimming stripped 8 bases from V and 0 bases from J, with 5 bases between. As DNA, the CDR3 is TGCAGTTTTAGCTCCTACGAGCAGTACTTC. Translated: CSFSSYEQYF.

This chain links TRBV6-5 with TRBJ2-3; tentatively, D is TRBD2 (5 bases). Germline values: CDR1 MNHEY, CDR2 SVGAGI. The CDR3 runs 16 residues. V lost 0 bases to trimming and J lost 5 bases, with 15 bases between them. The CDR3 DNA sequence: TGTGCCAGCAGTTACTCGGGTAACGGGATCGGAGATACGCAGTATTTT. Amino acid sequence: CASSYSGNGIGDTQYF.

The chain has TRBV2 and TRBJ1-4; D gene ambiguous. CDR1 and CDR2 from the germline V gene are SNHLY and FYNNEI. V was pared by 8 bases and J by 0 bases, with 7 bases between. The CDR3 extends over 13 amino acids. DNA for the CDR3: TGTGCCAGCGTAGCGTCAACTAATGAAAAACTGTTTTTT. Protein sequence: CASVASTNEKLFF.

V gene TRBV4-2 combines with J gene TRBJ1-3; D possibly corresponds to TRBD1 (5 bases). Between the trimmed V and J ends, which lost 4 bases and 0 bases, there was a span of 7 bases. Looked up from germline, CDR1 is LGHNA and CDR2 is YNFKEQ. This CDR3 has 14 amino acids. CDR3 region: CASSRQGSGNTIYF. CDR3 in DNA: TGTGCCAGCAGCCGCCAGGGCTCTGGAAACACCATATATTTT.

This clone was recorded a few times. The chain recombines TRBV6-1 with TRBJ2-2, with 7 bases aligning to TRBD1. Per the germline V gene, CDR1 is MNHNS and CDR2 is SASEGT. This CDR3 comprises 13 residues. After removal of 5 bases from V and 5 bases from J, the junction contained 2 bases not matched to a gene. CDR3 in DNA: TGTGCCAGCAGTCGACAGGGTACCGGGGAGCTGTTTTTT. This gives the protein CASSRQGTGELFF.

The V and J genes are TRBV11-2 and TRBJ2-7; the D is unclear. V lost 0 bases and J lost 1, with 7 bases in between. The length of the CDR3 is 14 residues. The V gene's germline CDR1 is SGHAT and CDR2 FQNNGV. CDR3 sequence (DNA): TGTGCCAGCAGCTTAGAGGTCGGTTCCTACGAGCAGTACTTC. Translated: CASSLEVGSYEQYF. Looking up the rest from reference TRBV11-2 and TRBJ2-7 gives the full variable domain: EAGVAQSPRYKIIEKRQSVAFWCNPISGHATLYWYQQILGQGPKLLIQFQNNGVVDDSQLPKDRFSAERLKGVDSTLKIQPAKLEDSAVYLCASSLEVGSYEQYFGPGTRLTVT.

V usage is TRBV7-6 and J usage is TRBJ2-7, with D uncertain. Deletions cut 4 bases from V and 3 bases from J, with 4 bases between. Germline CDR1 and CDR2: SGHVS and FNYEAQ. CDR3 length: 11 amino acids. The CDR3 loop reads CASSSNYEQYF. The CDR3 region has the DNA TGTGCCAGCAGCTCGAACTACGAGCAGTACTTC.

The CDR3 is CASSSGRASIQYF. CDR3 in DNA: TGTGCCAGCAGTTCGGGCAGGGCGAGCATTCAGTACTTC. This rearrangement joins TRBV6-6 to TRBJ2-4; TRBD1 is a possible D gene (5 bases). CDR1 MNHNY and CDR2 SVGAGI come from the germline V gene (reference sequence). Trimming pared 4 bases from V and 9 bases from J, leaving 13 bases between. The CDR3 contains 13 residues.

The J gene is TRBJ1-3, the V gene TRBV30, with 12 nucleotides matching TRBD1. The CDR3 has 17 residues. The J segment lost 0 bases and the V segment lost 2 bases, leaving 5 bases of the junction unmatched. The germline gives CDR1 GTSNPN, CDR2 SVGIG (reference sequence). For the CDR3, the DNA is TGTGCCTGGAGTCGGGACAGGGGGCCTTACTCTGGAAACACCATATATTTT. Translated, it gives CAWSRDRGPYSGNTIYF.

The gene calls are TRBV9 and TRBJ2-7, with D maybe TRBD1 (5 bases). V was clipped by 4 bases and J by 1 base, with 12 bases between them. CDR1 and CDR2 (germline): SGDLS, YYNGEE. The CDR3 is 14 amino acids. The CDR3: CASSPGPGSYEQYF. In DNA, the CDR3 is TGTGCCAGCAGCCCCGGGCCAGGGTCCTACGAGCAGTACTTC.

The chain links TRBV7-6 to TRBJ2-5; TRBD2 matches 8 bases. V shed 5 bases and J 2 bases; nucleotides not matched to a gene: 10. Per germline, CDR1 SGHVS and CDR2 FNYEAQ. The CDR3 covers 16 residues. CDR3 region: CASSPSDPSGQETQYF. CDR3 nucleotide sequence: TGTGCCAGCAGCCCATCGGACCCTAGCGGGCAAGAGACCCAGTACTTC. Full variable domain (outside the CDR3, taken from reference TRBV7-6 and TRBJ2-5): GAGVSQSPRYKVTKRGQDVALRCDPISGHVSLYWYRQALGQGPEFLTYFNYEAQQDKSGLPNDRFSAERPEGSISTLTIQRTEQRDSAMYRCASSPSDPSGQETQYFGPGTRLLVL.

The chain carries TRBV6-1 and TRBJ2-7; 8 nucleotides match TRBD2. Losses at the gene ends were 6 bases for V and 5 bases for J; bases not matched to a gene: 9. The CDR3 is made up of 14 amino acids. In germline, CDR1 is MNHNS, CDR2 SASEGT. CDR3 nucleotide sequence: TGTGCCAGCAGCCTGGGCGGGGGGCTCGACGAGCAGTACTTC. It specifies CASSLGGGLDEQYF.

The genes are TRBV15 and TRBJ2-4, with a possible D match to TRBD2 (5 bases). Germline-derived CDR1 and CDR2 are LNHNV and YYDKDF (reference sequence). This CDR3 is 14 amino acids long. Trimming stripped 0 bases from V and 4 bases from J, with 7 bases between. The CDR3 coding sequence is TGTGCCACCAGCAGAGATCGACTAAAAAACATTCAGTACTTC. Amino acids: CATSRDRLKNIQYF.

The rearrangement uses TRBV27 and TRBJ2-7, with D unclear. Per germline, CDR1 MNHEY and CDR2 SMNVEV (reference sequence). The CDR3 is 16 residues long. V was pared by 0 bases and J by 2 bases, with 14 bases between. The CDR3 region is CASSLSPGAMAYEQYF. The CDR3 DNA reads TGTGCCAGCAGTTTATCCCCAGGCGCGATGGCCTACGAGCAGTACTTC.

The chain couples TRBV6-5 to TRBJ2-3; a weak D match, TRBD2 (6 bases). The CDR3 is 13 residues long. V was trimmed by 6 bases and J by 6 bases, leaving 13 bases between them. Germline values: CDR1 MNHEY, CDR2 SVGAGI. DNA for the CDR3: TGTGCCAGCAGATCGGGAGTTGCCGATACGCAGTATTTT. The encoded protein is CASRSGVADTQYF.

Here the CDR3 DNA reads TGCGCCAGCAGACTAGCGGGGGAGTTCAATGAGCAGTTCTTC. Protein product: CASRLAGEFNEQFF. The V and J genes are TRBV5-1 and TRBJ2-1; TRBD2 matches at 11 bases. Germline trimming cut 5 bases from V and 6 bases from J; bases unmatched to any gene: 4. CDR1 and CDR2 (germline): SGHRS, YFSETQ. The CDR3 covers 14 residues.

V and J are TRBV28 and TRBJ1-5; D remains ambiguous. CDR1 is MDHEN and CDR2 is SYDVKM in the germline V gene. V dropped 5 bases and J dropped 3 bases, with 11 bases sitting between them. This CDR3 is built from 14 residues. The CDR3: CASSNTAVNQPQHF. Here the CDR3 DNA reads TGTGCCAGCAGTAACACAGCGGTCAATCAGCCCCAGCATTTT. The complete variable domain, with remaining parts taken from reference TRBV28 and TRBJ1-5, reads DVKVTQSSRYLVKRTGEKVFLECVQDMDHENMFWYRQDPGLGLRLIYFSYDVKMKEKGDIPEGYSVSREKKERFSLILESASTNQTSMYLCASSNTAVNQPQHFGDGTRLSIL.

The rearrangement joins TRBV5-6 to TRBJ2-2, with TRBD1 matching over 12 bases. Per the germline V gene, CDR1 is SGHDT and CDR2 is YYEEEE. The CDR3 length is 16 residues. The J segment lost 5 bases and the V segment lost 4 bases, leaving 6 bases of the junction unmatched. The chain's CDR3 is CASSLPGQGATGELFF. In nucleotides, the CDR3 is TGTGCCAGCAGCCTGCCGGGACAGGGGGCTACCGGGGAGCTGTTTTTT.